Following are 2 T cell receptor beta chains from one sample sequenced in a study of T cells in Graves' hyperthyroidism and ophthalmopathy. The TCR beta CDR3 regions underwent amplification using RNA transcripts as the source. First-round RT-PCR of the TCR CDR3 relied on the HTBI primer set. MiXCR, run by TCRdb on the multiplex PCR reads, gives a single entry per CDR3 protein. This repertoire shows hundreds of thousands of distinct CDR3 sequences, around 20% found once; its top ten account for more than 30%. The sample comprised blood. The receptors were gathered from a man aged 25-40 years with Graves' ophthalmopathy.

As concerns this clonotype: Its ends do not fully match the called genes, so a read error is possible. This chain connects TRBV19 to TRBJ2-2, with D perhaps TRBD2 (6 bases). The CDR3 contains 15 residues. Germline V gives CDR1 LNHDA, CDR2 SQIVND (reference sequence). In nucleotides, the CDR3 is TGTGCCAGTAGTGCCGGGACTCAGAACCCCGGGGAGCTGTTTTTT. This codes for CASSAGTQNPGELFF.

This clonotype has a handful of counts. The J gene is TRBJ1-5, the V gene TRBV20-1; D is perhaps TRBD1 (6 bases). CDR3 length: 13 amino acids. Germline V CDR1 and CDR2: DFQATT, SNEGSKA (reference sequence). V shed 5 bases and J shed 1 base, with 9 bases lying between them. The CDR3 loop is CSAGRGSNQPQHF. The CDR3 DNA is TGCAGTGCTGGGAGGGGGAGCAATCAGCCCCAGCATTTT.